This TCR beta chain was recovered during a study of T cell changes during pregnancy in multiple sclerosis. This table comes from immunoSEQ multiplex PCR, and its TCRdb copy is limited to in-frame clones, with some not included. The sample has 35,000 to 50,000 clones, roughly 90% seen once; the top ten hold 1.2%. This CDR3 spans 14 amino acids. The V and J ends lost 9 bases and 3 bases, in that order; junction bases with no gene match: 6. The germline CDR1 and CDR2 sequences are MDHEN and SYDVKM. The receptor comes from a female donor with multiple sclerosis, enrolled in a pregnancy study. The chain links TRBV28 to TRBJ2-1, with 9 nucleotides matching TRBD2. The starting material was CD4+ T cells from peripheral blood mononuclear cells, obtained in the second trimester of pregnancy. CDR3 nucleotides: TGTGCCAGTTCGGGGACTAGCCGCTACAATGAGCAGTTCTTC. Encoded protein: CASSGTSRYNEQFF.